The 28 T cell receptor beta chains below all came from one sample that was sequenced in a study of CD8+ T cells in alopecia areata. cDNA reverse transcribed from extracted RNA served as the sequencing template. Data came from immunoSEQ multiplex PCR; TCRdb stores just in-frame clones and leaves some out. Recorded here are around 290,000 clones, none singletons. Sorting of pooled cutaneous lymph node cells used CD4, CD8alpha, NKG2D, NKG2ACE and other markers. Sequencing was done on a sample of CD4+ T cells sorted from a lymph node. The receptors shown here come from a C3H/HeJ mouse with alopecia areata. The MHC haplotype of the strain is H2-k.

This clone was seen a handful of times. All gene names here are mouse names. Partial CDR3 DNA: TGTGCCAGCAGGGACAGGAGCGCAAACACA. The encoded protein is CASRDRSANT. The whole CDR3 sequence reads CASRDRSANTEVFF. The rearrangement joins TRBV13-1 to TRBJ1-1, with TRBD1 matching over 7 bases. The read gets to within 4 residues of the CDR3 end, and the germline J gene fills in the rest. The CDR3 length is 14 residues. V was clipped by 5 bases and J by 0 bases; unmatched bases: 4. The germline V gene has CDR1 NSHNY and CDR2 SYGAGN.

This clone was observed a few times. All gene names here are mouse names. Read sequence stops 3 residues before the CDR3 end, and the germline J gene provides the missing end. The same CDR3 also results from other DNA sequences found in this sample. V gene TRBV19 combines with J gene TRBJ1-6; 8 positions agree with TRBD1. TRBJ1-6 has ORF status, its function being uncertain. V shed 4 bases and J 3 bases; nucleotides not matched to a gene: 6. This CDR3 has 16 residues. The V gene's germline CDR1 is FNHDT and CDR2 SITEND (reference sequence). The CDR3: CASSPRTGSYNSPLYF. The sequenced CDR3 bases are TGTGCCAGCAGTCCCCGGACAGGGAGCTATAATTCGCCC.

This clone appeared a few times. The genes are named according to mouse. The read stops 4 residues short of the end of the CDR3; the missing end is completed from the germline J gene. The sample carries other DNA sequences with the same CDR3. The genes are TRBV13-1 and TRBJ2-2; 7 bases line up with TRBD1. The CDR3 length is 15 residues. Germline CDR1 reads NSHNY; CDR2 reads SYGAGN. V was pared by 5 bases and J by 0 bases, with 4 bases of the junction left unmatched. The sequenced CDR3 bases are TGTGCCAGCAGCCTCCAGGGGGCAAACACCGGG. Translating gives CASSLQGANTG. The CDR3 in full is CASSLQGANTGQLYF.

This clone has a handful of counts. Germline and genes here are mouse. The missing CDR3 end, 4 residues past where the read stops, is filled in from the germline J gene. The chain couples TRBV19 to TRBJ2-1; 7 bases fit TRBD2. This CDR3 has 15 amino acids. The germline CDR1 and CDR2 sequences are FNHDT and SITEND (reference sequence). The part of the CDR3 DNA that was read is TGTGCCAGCAGTATAGCGCTGGGGGTGGGCGCT. It encodes CASSIALGVGA. The whole CDR3 is CASSIALGVGAEQFF.

This clone was picked up a small number of times. Any gene name here is a mouse gene name. The read ends 4 residues before the CDR3 terminus; that terminus is restored from the germline J gene. The chain recombines TRBV5 with TRBJ2-3; TRBD2 agrees at 9 bases. The CDR3 has 17 residues. The trim removed 1 base at V and 0 bases at J, leaving 5 bases unmatched. CDR1 and CDR2 from the germline V gene are LGHNA and YNLKQL (reference sequence). The covered CDR3 bases are TGTGCCAGCAGCCAAGTTTCTGGGGGGGGTAGTGCAGAA. Translated, it gives CASSQVSGGGSAE. The whole CDR3 reads CASSQVSGGGSAETLYF.

There are a few counts of this clone. Each gene name is a mouse one. The CDR3 end lies 4 residues beyond the end of the read and is filled in from the germline J gene. The chain combines TRBV13-2 with TRBJ2-3, with 11 bases aligning to TRBD2. From germline, CDR1 is NNHNN and CDR2 SYGAGS (reference sequence). J gave up 0 bases and V 3 bases, and 3 bases lay outside the gene matches. The CDR3 is 16 residues long. Here the CDR3 reads CASGGGLGVSAETLYF. The part of the CDR3 DNA that was read is TGTGCCAGCGGTGGGGGACTGGGGGTTAGTGCAGAA.

This clone was picked up many times. Genes here carry mouse names. From the germline J gene comes the end of the CDR3, since the read stops 4 residues before it. This same CDR3 is encoded by further DNA sequences in the sample. J is TRBJ1-1 and V is TRBV5; the match to TRBD1 covers 10 bases. This CDR3 spans 15 amino acids. Germline V gene lookup returns CDR1 LGHNA and CDR2 YNLKQL (reference sequence). The V segment lost 1 base and the J segment 3 bases; nucleotides outside the gene matches: 2. CDR3: CASSQAGTGDTEVFF. The CDR3 bases that were read are TGTGCCAGCAGCCAAGCCGGGACAGGGGACACA.

Many counts were recorded for this clone. Genes and germline are mouse. Sequencing ends 4 residues short of the CDR3 end; the germline J gene provides the rest. The sample has other DNA sequences that encode this CDR3 too. This chain connects TRBV1 to TRBJ2-7; possible D gene TRBD1, 5 bases. The CDR3 runs to 12 residues. V was shortened by 4 bases and J by 3 bases, with 7 bases between the two germline ends. Germline V lookup: CDR1 NSQYPW, CDR2 LRSPGD (reference sequence). The CDR3 loop is CTCSEDNYEQYF. CDR3 bases read: TGCACCTGCAGTGAGGACAACTAT.

To note about this clone: The gene names here belong to mouse. This chain's CDR3 is CASSRDRGRAEVFF. The DNA read from the CDR3 is TGTGCTAGCAGTCGGGACAGGGGGCGCGCA. The chain employs TRBV17 and TRBJ1-1; 12 bases are a match to TRBD1. The DNA ends 4 residues before the CDR3 does, and the rest of the CDR3 is filled in from the germline J gene. The CDR3 is 14 amino acids. Germline-derived CDR1 and CDR2 are MNHDT and YYDKIL.

Of note for this clone: Genes here carry mouse names. Read data end 4 residues before the CDR3 end; the end is taken from the germline J gene. The gene calls are TRBV1 and TRBJ2-7; D ambiguous. This CDR3 comprises 13 residues. Germline loops: CDR1 NSQYPW, CDR2 LRSPGD (reference sequence). V was shortened by 0 bases and J by 3 bases, with 6 bases between the two germline ends. The CDR3 sequence: CTCSAEEGYEQYF. The sequenced CDR3 bases are TGCACCTGCAGTGCAGAAGAGGGCTAT.

This clone was counted a few times. Gene labels here are mouse ones. Read coverage stops 4 residues before the CDR3 terminus; the germline J gene supplies the remainder. V is TRBV5 and J is TRBJ2-5; 11 positions agree with TRBD2. The CDR3 consists of 17 residues. Germline V CDR1 and CDR2: LGHNA, YNLKQL (reference sequence). CDR3 DNA, as far as it was read: TGTGCCAGCAGCCAAGAAAACTGGGGGGGCGGGGAAGAC. Protein: CASSQENWGGGED. The whole CDR3 sequence reads CASSQENWGGGEDTQYF.

About this clone: The genes are named according to mouse. The read halts 4 residues ahead of the CDR3 end, with the missing end drawn from the germline J gene. Other DNA sequences in this sample translate to the same CDR3. J is TRBJ2-2 and V is TRBV13-3; D unresolved. Germline CDR1 reads NNHDY; CDR2 reads SYVADS. V was clipped by 2 bases and J by 1 base, with 3 bases between them. The CDR3 extends over 13 amino acids. The CDR3 sequence: CASSDLNTGQLYF. Partial CDR3 DNA: TGTGCCAGCAGTGACTTAAACACCGGG. The full variable domain, with the rest looked up from reference TRBV13-3 and TRBJ2-2, is EAAVTQSPRSKVAVTGGKVTLSCHQTNNHDYMYWYRQDTGHGLRLIHYSYVADSTEKGDIPDGYKASRPSQENFSLILELASLSQTAVYFCASSDLNTGQLYFGEGSKLTVL.

This clone was counted only a few times. Genes and germline come from the mouse. The read falls 4 residues short of the CDR3 end, and the missing part is taken from the germline J gene. Other DNA sequences in this specimen translate into the identical CDR3. V gene TRBV13-3 combines with J gene TRBJ2-5; 9 nucleotides agree with TRBD2. The CDR3 contains 14 residues. Germline loops: CDR1 NNHDY, CDR2 SYVADS. The chain's CDR3 is CASSDLGGLDTQYF. The sequenced CDR3 bases are TGTGCCAGCAGTGATTTGGGGGGGCTTGAC.

This clone was detected only a few times. Gene names are the mouse ones. The read is 4 residues too short to cover the CDR3 end, so that end is filled in from the germline J gene. The chain joins TRBV14 to TRBJ2-1, with 9 bases fitting TRBD2. Germline lookup yields CDR1 SGHDT and CDR2 FRDEAV. This CDR3 region has 17 residues. CDR3 bases read: TGTGCCAGCAGTTTGCCCCTCCTTGGGGGGGCGCGCGCT. Protein sequence: CASSLPLLGGARA. The entire CDR3 protein is CASSLPLLGGARAEQFF.

With respect to this clone: The listed genes are named as in mouse. The read falls 4 residues short of the CDR3 end, and the missing part is taken from the germline J gene. The chain joins TRBV19 to TRBJ2-7, with 12 bases that match TRBD2. From germline, CDR1 is FNHDT and CDR2 SITEND (reference sequence). CDR3 length: 14 amino acids. The CDR3 here is CASRTGGAFDEQYF. The sequenced CDR3 bases are TGTGCCAGCAGGACTGGGGGGGCTTTTGAT.

This clone was counted only a few times. All gene names here are mouse names. The read halts 4 residues ahead of the CDR3 end, with the missing end drawn from the germline J gene. The chain has TRBV13-2 and TRBJ2-1; TRBD2 aligns across 11 bases. Germline trimming cut 3 bases from V and 3 bases from J; bases unmatched to any gene: 2. CDR3 length: 15 residues. Germline assignment: CDR1 NNHNN and CDR2 SYGAGS (reference sequence). The CDR3 loop is CASGGGLGVYAEQFF. Partial CDR3 DNA: TGTGCCAGCGGTGGGGGACTGGGGGTCTATGCT.

The sample holds a few counts of this clone. Gene names refer to mouse genes. The read comes to an end 4 residues before the CDR3 does, leaving the germline J gene to fill in the end. The V and J genes are TRBV1 and TRBJ2-5; D is possibly TRBD1 (6 bases). CDR3 size: 12 residues. V was shortened by 11 bases and J by 2 bases, with 11 bases between the two germline ends. The germline V gene encodes CDR1 NSQYPW and CDR2 LRSPGD (reference sequence). The DNA read from the CDR3 is TGCACCGCCGGGACACTCCAAGAC. It translates to CTAGTLQD. The entire CDR3 protein is CTAGTLQDTQYF.

This clone was detected many times. Germline and genes: mouse. Read sequence stops 4 residues before the CDR3 end, and the germline J gene provides the missing end. The genes are TRBV13-1 and TRBJ1-2; possible D gene TRBD1, 5 bases. With 1 base removed from V and 3 bases from J, the gap between germline ends came to 10 bases. This CDR3 contains 14 residues. Germline CDR1 NSHNY, CDR2 SYGAGN. The DNA read from the CDR3 is TGTGCCAGCAGTGATCCCAGGGAAGACTCC. This translates into CASSDPREDS. The full CDR3 sequence reads CASSDPREDSDYTF.

In regard to this clone: Here the gene names and germline are mouse. The missing CDR3 end, 4 residues past where the read stops, is filled in from the germline J gene. Other DNA sequences in the sample encode the same CDR3. V and J are TRBV13-3 and TRBJ2-2; D might be TRBD1 (5 bases). Germline V gives CDR1 NNHDY, CDR2 SYVADS. V lost 1 base, J lost 0 bases, and 7 bases lay in between. The CDR3 is made up of 15 amino acids. This CDR3 reads CASSDQGSNTGQLYF. CDR3 DNA, as far as it was read: TGTGCCAGCAGTGATCAGGGCTCAAACACCGGG.

A few counts support this clone. Mouse gene names apply. The read stops 3 residues short of the end of the CDR3; the missing end is completed from the germline J gene. Other DNA sequences within the sample encode an identical CDR3. This chain connects TRBV13-3 to TRBJ1-6, with 7 bases that match TRBD1. TRBJ1-6 is sorted into the ORF group, with uncertain function. V lost 7 bases to trimming and J lost 5 bases; unmatched junction nucleotides: 3. The CDR3 contains 13 residues. CDR1 is NNHDY and CDR2 is SYVADS in the germline V gene. The CDR3 loop reads CASSGTDNSPLYF. CDR3 DNA (partial): TGTGCCAGCTCCGGGACAGATAATTCGCCC.

In this sample, this clone turned up a few times. The gene names given are mouse names. From the germline J gene comes the end of the CDR3, since the read stops 4 residues before it. This chain uses TRBV13-1 with TRBJ2-5; possibly TRBD1 for D (5 bases). The V and J ends lost 1 base and 2 bases respectively, with 8 bases between them. The CDR3 runs to 14 residues. Germline V CDR1 and CDR2: NSHNY, SYGAGN. The CDR3 bases that were read are TGTGCCAGCAGTGATACCAGGGCCCAAGAC. Amino acids: CASSDTRAQD. From start to end, the CDR3 is CASSDTRAQDTQYF.

This clone was counted only a few times. Genes and germline are mouse. The CDR3 goes on 4 residues after the read ends, and that part is filled in from the germline J gene. Other DNA sequences in the sample encode the same CDR3. This sequence joins TRBV12-1 and TRBJ2-7; tentatively, D is TRBD2 (6 bases). From germline, CDR1 is SGHSN and CDR2 HYEKVE. Trimming stripped 1 base from V and 0 bases from J, with 12 bases between. CDR3 size: 15 residues. CDR3 residues: CASSLSGDSSYEQYF. The sequenced CDR3 bases are TGTGCCAGCTCTCTTTCTGGGGATAGCTCCTAT.

This clone was counted only a few times. These gene names are mouse names. Read coverage stops 4 residues before the CDR3 terminus; the germline J gene supplies the remainder. Other DNA sequences in this specimen translate into the identical CDR3. The rearrangement uses TRBV31 and TRBJ1-2; TRBD1 might be the D (6 bases). The CDR3 sequence is 14 residues long. Germline assignment: CDR1 GKSSPN and CDR2 SITVG. Trimming removed 3 bases at V and 0 bases at J, with 11 bases between. CDR3 amino acids: CAWSPGQANSDYTF. The covered CDR3 bases are TGTGCCTGGAGCCCGGGACAAGCAAACTCC.

This clone appeared a few times. All gene names here are mouse names. The DNA ends 4 residues before the CDR3 does, and the rest of the CDR3 is filled in from the germline J gene. The chain uses TRBV19 and TRBJ2-7; possibly TRBD1 for D (5 bases). Germline V gene lookup returns CDR1 FNHDT and CDR2 SITEND (reference sequence). Trimming pared 3 bases from V and 2 bases from J, leaving 6 bases between. This CDR3 region has 12 residues. The covered CDR3 bases are TGTGCCAGCAGTAAGGGGACCTAT. Translation gives CASSKGTY. The CDR3, in full, reads CASSKGTYEQYF.

This clone was seen a few times. Mouse gene names and germline throughout. The covered CDR3 bases are TGTGCCAGCAGCCGGGACACCTCAAACACA. This gives the protein CASSRDTSNT. The entire CDR3 reads CASSRDTSNTEVFF. The V call is TRBV13-1, the J call TRBJ1-1, with D perhaps TRBD1 (6 bases). Read data end 4 residues before the CDR3 end; the end is taken from the germline J gene. Germline V lookup: CDR1 NSHNY, CDR2 SYGAGN. V lost 5 bases, J lost 0 bases, and 11 bases lay in between. The length of the CDR3 is 14 residues.

To note about this clone: All gene names here are mouse names. The read terminates 4 residues ahead of where the CDR3 ends, so the germline J gene completes it. Other DNA sequences in this sample translate to the same CDR3. V is TRBV1 and J is TRBJ2-3; 13 bases are a match to TRBD2. Germline CDR1 and CDR2: NSQYPW and LRSPGD (reference sequence). V lost 3 bases to trimming and J lost 1 base; unmatched junction nucleotides: 1. The CDR3 spans 16 residues. The DNA read from the CDR3 is TGCACCTGCAGTGCCGGGACTGGGGGGGGTGCAGAA. Translated, it gives CTCSAGTGGGAE. The entire CDR3 is CTCSAGTGGGAETLYF.

This clone was counted between two and nine times. The gene names given are mouse names. With the read ending 4 residues before the CDR3 end, the germline J gene is used to fill in that end. The rearrangement links TRBV13-2 to TRBJ2-1; 12 bases match TRBD2. J was trimmed by 5 bases and V by 3 bases; bases with no gene match: 3. Per the germline V gene, CDR1 is NNHNN and CDR2 is SYGAGS (reference sequence). The CDR3 is made up of 15 amino acids. The sequenced CDR3 bases are TGTGCCAGCGGTGTGGGACTGGGGGGCAATGCT. This translates into CASGVGLGGNA. In full, the CDR3 is CASGVGLGGNAEQFF.

About this clone itself: The gene symbols are mouse symbols. The read terminates 4 residues ahead of where the CDR3 ends, so the germline J gene completes it. This chain links TRBV19 with TRBJ2-7; a weak D match, TRBD2 (6 bases). From germline, CDR1 is FNHDT and CDR2 SITEND (reference sequence). The ends were cut back, 4 bases at V and 3 bases at J, with 14 bases in the middle. The CDR3 consists of 14 residues. The CDR3 region is CASSFRGLFYEQYF. The sequenced part of the CDR3 DNA is TGTGCCAGCAGTTTCCGGGGACTTTTCTAT.